A selection of T cell receptor beta chains follows, all from one sample in a study of control samples from healthy donors and cancer patients. The assay was immunoSEQ multiplex PCR, and TCRdb's table has in-frame clones only and misses some. The data show fewer than 250,000 clones, about 89% seen once. Sequencing used blood. The origin of the receptors is a young man in good health. The CDR3 runs from the conserved cysteine through the conserved F or W. A D gene is named only where the DNA matches it firmly. For some rows the clone size is stated as once, few or many, or as a class when expanded; others skip it.

TRBV7-2	-	TRBJ1-6	once	TGTGCCAGCAGCTTAGGTCGGAGCTCCTATAATTCACCCCTCCACTTT	CASSLGRSSYNSPLHF
TRBV27	-	TRBJ1-2	once	TGTGCCAGTTCGCAGGGCGACTACTATGGCTACACCTTC	CASSQGDYYGYTF
TRBV20-1	-	TRBJ1-1	-	TGCAGTGCTGGAAGAGACACTGAAGCTTTCTTT	CSAGRDTEAFF
TRBV7-9	TRBD1	TRBJ2-3	-	TGTGCCAGCAGCTACTCGACCGCAGGGGGCCGCACAGATACGCAGTATTTT	CASSYSTAGGRTDTQYF
TRBV30	TRBD1	TRBJ1-1	-	TGTGCCTGGATTAGACAGGGGATTTCCACTGAAGCTTTCTTT	CAWIRQGISTEAFF
TRBV9	-	TRBJ2-2	few	TGTGCCAGCAGCGTAGCTACCGGAATTCGTTCCGGGGAGCTGTTTTTT	CASSVATGIRSGELFF
TRBV5-8	-	TRBJ1-2	-	TGTGCCAGCAGCTTAAGGAGAGGGAAGGGACCTAACTATGGCTACACCTTC	CASSLRRGKGPNYGYTF
TRBV11-2	TRBD1	TRBJ2-7	-	TGTGCCAGCAGCTTAGGTGGGACAGGCTTTTACGAGCAGTACTTC	CASSLGGTGFYEQYF
TRBV3-1/TRBV3-2	-	TRBJ2-7	-	TGTGCCAGCAGCCAAAGTCATGGCGAGCAGTACTTC	CASSQSHGEQYF
TRBV25-1	-	TRBJ2-2	-	TGTGCCAACGGAAGGCTTATGGTCCCCGGGGAGCTGTTTTTT	CANGRLMVPGELFF
TRBV6-5	-	TRBJ1-5	once	TGTGCCAGCAGCCCCGTGGGTCGATTCGGTCAGCCCCAGCATTTT	CASSPVGRFGQPQHF
TRBV14	TRBD1	TRBJ2-2	-	TGTGCCAGCAGCCAGCAGGGGGCACCCGTTTCGAACACCGGGGAGCTGTTTTTT	CASSQQGAPVSNTGELFF
TRBV27	TRBD2	TRBJ2-3	-	TGTCCCAGAGGGAGGGTGGCGGGAGCGGGGGCTAGCACAGATACGCAGTATTTT	CPRGRVAGAGASTDTQYF
TRBV5-4	TRBD2	TRBJ2-3	-	TGTGCCAGCAGCTTGACTAGCGGGGGGACCACAGATACGCAGTATTTT	CASSLTSGGTTDTQYF
TRBV30	-	TRBJ1-6	-	TGTGCCTGGAGTTCCCAATCCGGGACCGCGGACCGCTCACCCCTCCACTTT	CAWSSQSGTADRSPLHF